The rows below give T cell receptor beta chains drawn from one sample of a study of beta chain features in type 1 diabetes. Here immunoSEQ multiplex PCR was the method, and the copy in TCRdb shows in-frame clones only, minus some. Of over 300,000 clones in the sample, about a tenth were seen once. The source material was central memory CD4+ T cells from blood. These TCRs come from a man younger than 40 with type 1 diabetes. Both conserved end residues are trimmed from each CDR3. The D gene is left open where the match is weak.

V gene,D gene,J gene,CDR3 protein
TRBV2,TRBD1,TRBJ1-1,ASRGTGVGTEAF
TRBV7-2,.,TRBJ2-3,ASSLGGRYTDTQY
TRBV11-2,TRBD1,TRBJ1-4,ASTTGDRFNEKLF
TRBV7-9,.,TRBJ1-4,ASSFGWGEKLF
TRBV30,TRBD2,TRBJ2-3,AWRTSGRTDTQY
TRBV6-5,.,TRBJ2-1,ASRRKGEQF
TRBV7-2,.,TRBJ2-3,ASSLVAGGADTQY
TRBV5-1,.,TRBJ2-1,ASSLTGYNEQF
TRBV30,TRBD2,TRBJ2-7,AWMAPSGAGTEQY
TRBV6-5,.,TRBJ2-1,ASSYSGRTTYNEQF
TRBV25-1,.,TRBJ1-2,ASSETRAGQFGYT
TRBV27,.,TRBJ1-5,ASRSLEVGKPQH
TRBV6-5,TRBD1,TRBJ1-3,ASRDRLEGNTIY
TRBV28,.,TRBJ1-2,ASSSQRSYGYT
TRBV28,TRBD2,TRBJ2-7,ASSTGTRIAEQY
TRBV30,.,TRBJ2-1,AWGFQDNEQF
TRBV14,TRBD2,TRBJ2-2,ASSPRIAGVTGELF
TRBV6-6,.,TRBJ1-1,ASSYSDRGESPEAF
TRBV7-2,.,TRBJ1-1,ASSLSGGTEAF
TRBV25-1,TRBD1,TRBJ2-5,ASSDHRTGETQY
TRBV18,TRBD1,TRBJ1-1,ASSLTGGNTEAF
TRBV6-5,TRBD2,TRBJ2-3,ASQGGKIVGTQY
TRBV7-2,.,TRBJ2-7,ASSLAGGMGYEQY
TRBV13,.,TRBJ1-1,ASSWTAGTAF
TRBV7-2,TRBD1,TRBJ2-2,ASHQAGGTGELF
TRBV7-2,.,TRBJ1-2,ASSTRGGDLGGYT
TRBV9,.,TRBJ2-7,ASSPTGRRGDEQY
TRBV7-2,TRBD2,TRBJ2-2,ASSFKTSGGAGSGELF
TRBV6-1,.,TRBJ2-3,ASSVLTSTDTQY
TRBV4-3,.,TRBJ2-5,ASSQNPGETQY
TRBV28,TRBD2,TRBJ2-1,ASSFSGGTIEQF
TRBV18,.,TRBJ1-1,ASSPRAVNTEAF
TRBV20-1,.,TRBJ1-1,SAVLNTEAF
TRBV11-2,.,TRBJ1-2,ASSSLKSENGYT
TRBV19,TRBD1,TRBJ2-7,ASSAGGTGPRDEQY
TRBV5-1,.,TRBJ2-3,ASSLRVLETDTQY
TRBV15,.,TRBJ1-5,ATSRDWQTNQPQH
TRBV5-1,TRBD2,TRBJ2-3,ASGGGGAGDTQY
TRBV9,TRBD1,TRBJ1-3,ASSVSGRDRGNTIY
TRBV7-9,.,TRBJ2-3,ASSLDGATDTQY
TRBV2,.,TRBJ1-1,ASTDSGNTEAF
TRBV10-2,.,TRBJ1-3,ASSPSNSGNTIY
TRBV11-2,TRBD2,TRBJ2-2,ASSPGGANTGELF
TRBV4-1,TRBD2,TRBJ2-3,ASSQDLSGVTDTQY
TRBV7-9,TRBD2,TRBJ2-1,ASSRTSGGYNEQF
TRBV27,.,TRBJ1-1,ASSAQVGGTEAF